The rows below give T cell receptor beta chains drawn from one sample of a study of blood T cell repertoires in COVID-19. Clones were sequenced by immunoSEQ multiplex PCR, and TCRdb holds only the in-frame ones, with some missing. The sample consists of some 100,000 clones, 80% of them appearing once. Input material: peripheral blood. The source is a woman between 65 and 79 years old with acute or convalescent COVID-19. Each CDR3 is given with its conserved first and last residue. A D gene is named only where the DNA matches it firmly. Rows may omit the clone size; those that give it use once, few, many or a size class.

v_call	j_call	d_call	clone_size	cdr3_nt	cdr3_aa
TRBV3-1/TRBV3-2	TRBJ2-7	TRBD2	-	TGTGCCAGCAGCCAATCTTCCGGGGGGTACGAGTTCGACGAGCAGTACTTC	CASSQSSGGYEFDEQYF
TRBV30	TRBJ1-2	-	many	TGTGCCTGGAAGGCGACATCCACTCGCCAAGGAGGCTACACCTTC	CAWKATSTRQGGYTF
TRBV7-2	TRBJ2-2	TRBD1	few	TGTGCCAGCATCCCCACAGGGGGCTCGGGGGAGCTGTTTTTT	CASIPTGGSGELFF
TRBV25-1	TRBJ1-2	-	-	TGTGCCAGCAGTGTCCCGGGACTCGCTTCTGGCTACACCTTC	CASSVPGLASGYTF
TRBV7-2	TRBJ1-3	-	once	TGTGCCAGCAGCCCCCGGACTCCTCGCTCTGGAAACACCATATATTTT	CASSPRTPRSGNTIYF
TRBV28	TRBJ2-1	TRBD2	-	TGTGCCAGCAGTAAGGGACTAGCGGGGGGGTACAATGAGCAGTTCTTC	CASSKGLAGGYNEQFF
TRBV28	TRBJ2-2	-	-	TGTGCCAGCACTGGCGGGGCGTACACCGGGGAGCTGTTTTTT	CASTGGAYTGELFF
TRBV7-6	TRBJ1-1	-	few	TGTGCCAGCAGCTTGTTTGGGGGCCGAGGTTTGAACACTGAAGCTTTCTTT	CASSLFGGRGLNTEAFF
TRBV4-1	TRBJ1-1	-	-	TGCGCCAGCAGCAAGACAGCGAACACTGAAGCTTTCTTT	CASSKTANTEAFF
TRBV18	TRBJ1-1	-	few	TGTGCCAGCTCCCCGAAAAGTGGGGCGGTTTGGGACACTGAAGCTTTCTTT	CASSPKSGAVWDTEAFF
TRBV6-2/TRBV6-3	TRBJ2-6	-	-	TGTGCCAGCAGTTACTCCAACAGGGCCGGGGCCAACGTCCTGACTTTC	CASSYSNRAGANVLTF
TRBV5-1	TRBJ2-7	-	-	TGCGCCAGCAGCTTGAATAGCGAGATCCCCTACGAGCAGTACTTC	CASSLNSEIPYEQYF
TRBV7-2	TRBJ1-1	-	-	TGTGCCAGCAGCTCCCATATGGGGCTGGGGAACACTGAAGCTTTCTTT	CASSSHMGLGNTEAFF
TRBV15	TRBJ1-6	-	-	TGTGCCACCAGCAGTGGGGGGCCCCTCCACTTT	CATSSGGPLHF
TRBV19	TRBJ2-5	TRBD1	once	TGTGCCAGTAGTACGGACAGGTCAGAGACCCAGTACTTC	CASSTDRSETQYF
TRBV7-3	TRBJ2-2	-	-	TGTGCCAGCAGCCGCACGGAGGGGGCGCAGCTGTTTTTT	CASSRTEGAQLFF